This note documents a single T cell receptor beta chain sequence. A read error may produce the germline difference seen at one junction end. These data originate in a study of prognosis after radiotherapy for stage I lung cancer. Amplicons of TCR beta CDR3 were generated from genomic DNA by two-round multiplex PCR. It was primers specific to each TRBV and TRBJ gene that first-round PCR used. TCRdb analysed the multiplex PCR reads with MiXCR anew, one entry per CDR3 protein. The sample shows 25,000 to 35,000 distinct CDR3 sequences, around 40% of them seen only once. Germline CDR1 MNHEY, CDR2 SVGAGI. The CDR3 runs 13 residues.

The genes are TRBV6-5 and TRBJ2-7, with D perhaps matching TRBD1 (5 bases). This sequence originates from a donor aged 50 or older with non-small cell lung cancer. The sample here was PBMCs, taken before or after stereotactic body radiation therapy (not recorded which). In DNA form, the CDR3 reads TGTGCCAGCAGTTACACCAGGGTTTCCGAGCATTACTTC. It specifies CASSYTRVSEHYF.